Below, 5 T cell receptor beta chains from the same sample are listed, as sequenced in a study of T cell repertoires and HLA-DP antigens. For these TCRs, the target antigens are not known. The assay was immunoSEQ multiplex PCR, and TCRdb's table has in-frame clones only and misses some. This sample has tens of thousands of clones; around three quarters occur once, and the top ten carry roughly 1.5%. Sequenced: CD4+ T cells from PBMCs. All receptors derive from a man aged 55 to 69 in good health and CMV-seronegative.

The chain is built from TRBV11-2 and TRBJ1-2; D call uncertain. The CDR3 contains 14 residues. V was clipped by 5 bases and J by 3 bases, with 13 bases between them. CDR1 is SGHAT and CDR2 is FQNNGV in the germline V gene. DNA for the CDR3: TGTGCCAGCAGCCCCCCTGGAACTCACTATGGCTACACCTTC. As protein: CASSPPGTHYGYTF.

This clone has just a few counts. This CDR3 is CASSLVGRGAFYNEQFF. CDR3 in DNA: TGTGCCAGCAGCTTGGTGGGGCGGGGGGCCTTCTACAATGAGCAGTTCTTC. The chain has TRBV5-6 and TRBJ2-1; 8 bases are shared with TRBD2. Germline CDR1 SGHDT, CDR2 YYEEEE. Trimming cost V 0 bases and J 3 bases; bases outside gene matches: 8. This CDR3 region has 17 residues.

The rearrangement uses TRBV30 and TRBJ2-3; 8 positions match TRBD1. Germline CDR1 is GTSNPN and CDR2 is SVGIG (reference sequence). This CDR3 has 15 amino acids. V gave up 0 bases and J gave up 2 bases; unmatched junction bases: 4. DNA of the CDR3: TGTGCCTGGAGTGTAACAGGGGGATACACAGATACGCAGTATTTT. It yields the protein CAWSVTGGYTDTQYF. Supplemented by reference TRBV30 and TRBJ2-3, the full variable domain reads SQTIHQWPATLVQPVGSPLSLECTVEGTSNPNLYWYRQAAGRGLQLLFYSVGIGQISSEVPQNLSASRPQDRQFILSSKKLLLSDSGFYLCAWSVTGGYTDTQYFGPGTRLTVL.

The rearrangement joins TRBV7-2 to TRBJ2-1; D is perhaps TRBD1 or TRBD2 (5 bases each). V lost 7 bases, J lost 8 bases, and 21 bases lay in between. The CDR3 length is 15 residues. CDR1 is SGHTA, CDR2 FQGNSA, per germline. CDR3 sequence reads: CASTSGYGGKDEQFF. The CDR3 coding sequence is TGTGCCAGCACATCCGGCTATGGGGGTAAAGATGAGCAGTTCTTC.

In its sample, this clone was seen once. The chain has TRBV18 and TRBJ1-2, with D unclear. The CDR3 is 15 amino acids. The V end lost 2 bases, the J end lost 0 bases, and 10 bases lay between the germline ends. The V gene's germline CDR1 is KGHSH and CDR2 LQKENI. The chain's CDR3 is CASSPSDNTNYGYTF. The CDR3 DNA reads TGTGCCAGCTCACCAAGCGACAACACTAACTATGGCTACACCTTC.